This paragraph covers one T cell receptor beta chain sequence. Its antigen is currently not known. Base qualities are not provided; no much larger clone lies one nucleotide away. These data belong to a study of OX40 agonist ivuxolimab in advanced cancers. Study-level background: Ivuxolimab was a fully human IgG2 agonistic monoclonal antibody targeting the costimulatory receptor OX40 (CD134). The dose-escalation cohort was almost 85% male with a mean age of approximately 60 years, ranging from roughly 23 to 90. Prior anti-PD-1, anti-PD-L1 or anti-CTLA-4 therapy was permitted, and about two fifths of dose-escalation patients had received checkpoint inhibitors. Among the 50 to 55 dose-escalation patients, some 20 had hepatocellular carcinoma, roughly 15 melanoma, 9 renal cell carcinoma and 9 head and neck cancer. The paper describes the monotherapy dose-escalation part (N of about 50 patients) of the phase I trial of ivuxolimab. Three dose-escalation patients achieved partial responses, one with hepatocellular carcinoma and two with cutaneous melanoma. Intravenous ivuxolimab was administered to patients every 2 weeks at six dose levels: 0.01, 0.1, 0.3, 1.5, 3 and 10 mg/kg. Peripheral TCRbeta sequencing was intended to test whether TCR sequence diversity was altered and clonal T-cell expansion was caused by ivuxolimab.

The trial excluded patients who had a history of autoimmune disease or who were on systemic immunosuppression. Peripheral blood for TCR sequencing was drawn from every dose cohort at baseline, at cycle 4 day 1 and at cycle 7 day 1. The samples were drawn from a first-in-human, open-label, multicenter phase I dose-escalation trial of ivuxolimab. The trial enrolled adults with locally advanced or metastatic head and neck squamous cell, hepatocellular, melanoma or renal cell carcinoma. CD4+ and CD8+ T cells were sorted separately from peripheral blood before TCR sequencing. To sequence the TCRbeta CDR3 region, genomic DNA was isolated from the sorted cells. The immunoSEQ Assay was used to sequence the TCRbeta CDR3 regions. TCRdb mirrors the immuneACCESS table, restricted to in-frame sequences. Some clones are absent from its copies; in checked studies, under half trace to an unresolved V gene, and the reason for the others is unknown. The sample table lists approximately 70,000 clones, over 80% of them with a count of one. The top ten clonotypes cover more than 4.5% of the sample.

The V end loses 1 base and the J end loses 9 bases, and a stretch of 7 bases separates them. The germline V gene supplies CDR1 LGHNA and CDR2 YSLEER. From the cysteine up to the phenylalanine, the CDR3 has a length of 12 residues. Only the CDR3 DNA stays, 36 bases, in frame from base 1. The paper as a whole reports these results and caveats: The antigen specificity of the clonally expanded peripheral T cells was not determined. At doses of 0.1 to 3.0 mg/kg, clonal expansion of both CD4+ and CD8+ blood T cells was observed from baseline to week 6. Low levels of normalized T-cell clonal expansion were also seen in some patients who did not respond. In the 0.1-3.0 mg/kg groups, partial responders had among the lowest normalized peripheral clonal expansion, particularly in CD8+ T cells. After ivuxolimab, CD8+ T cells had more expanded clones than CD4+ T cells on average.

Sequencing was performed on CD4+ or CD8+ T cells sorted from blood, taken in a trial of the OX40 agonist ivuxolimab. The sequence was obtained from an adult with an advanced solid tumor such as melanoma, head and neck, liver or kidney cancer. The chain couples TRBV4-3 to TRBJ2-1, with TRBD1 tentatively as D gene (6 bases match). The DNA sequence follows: TGCGCCAGCAGCCAAGGAGGGGGTGAGCAGTTCTTC. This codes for CASSQGGGEQFF.